This T cell receptor (beta chain) was captured by sequencing in a study of cytomegalovirus exposure and HLA in healthy donors. Study conclusions and caveats: The authors enumerated over 150 TCR beta chains as linked to cytomegalovirus. Generally TCR sequences proved uncommon, though certain public TCRs appeared in numerous donors.

The donors were members of the roughly 130-subject validation cohort (separate from the roughly 660-subject first cohort). Details on this clone: Its antigen is as yet unknown.

The repertoire was sequenced with immunoSEQ multiplex PCR; TCRdb's copy has only in-frame clones and lacks some. The sample shows fewer than 300,000 clones, roughly 88% of them seen only once. The CDR3 is made up of 15 amino acids. V lost 5 bases and J lost 0; bases outside the gene matches: 6. The germline V gene has CDR1 SGHRS and CDR2 YFSETQ. The chain combines TRBV5-1 with TRBJ2-7; 9 nucleotides line up with TRBD2. Material for sequencing was PBMCs. This clonotype originated in a woman under 30 in good health and CMV-seronegative. The CDR3 DNA is TGCGCCAGCAGGAGCGGACTAGCGAACTCCTACGAGCAGTACTTC. Its translation is CASRSGLANSYEQYF.